This T cell receptor beta chain came from a study of CD8 T cells in ankylosing spondylitis. Study conclusions and caveats: Existing reports had already noted some motif variants in reactive arthritis synovial fluid and blood. Typical of ankylosing spondylitis blood, it appeared, was a TCR beta motif of under 10 highly homologous variants. Disease-linked clones proved CD8+ and comparatively uncommon in peripheral blood.

TCRdb used MiXCR to reprocess the 5' RACE reads, holding one entry per CDR3 protein. The sample carries approximately 400,000 distinct CDR3 sequences, more than 25% recorded once. This clonotype appeared a few times. The antigen is not known. The sample comprised blood, either unsorted or a sorted T cell fraction (not recorded which). The receptor was derived from a male donor with ankylosing spondylitis.

The CDR3, as DNA: TGCGCCAGCAGCTCGATACTAGCGGGAACCTACAATGAGCAGTTCTTC. This encodes CASSSILAGTYNEQFF. The gene calls are TRBV5-1 and TRBJ2-1, with TRBD2 matching 10 bases. Germline trimming cut 3 bases from V and 2 bases from J; bases unmatched to any gene: 5. Germline values: CDR1 SGHRS, CDR2 YFSETQ. The CDR3 spans 16 residues.